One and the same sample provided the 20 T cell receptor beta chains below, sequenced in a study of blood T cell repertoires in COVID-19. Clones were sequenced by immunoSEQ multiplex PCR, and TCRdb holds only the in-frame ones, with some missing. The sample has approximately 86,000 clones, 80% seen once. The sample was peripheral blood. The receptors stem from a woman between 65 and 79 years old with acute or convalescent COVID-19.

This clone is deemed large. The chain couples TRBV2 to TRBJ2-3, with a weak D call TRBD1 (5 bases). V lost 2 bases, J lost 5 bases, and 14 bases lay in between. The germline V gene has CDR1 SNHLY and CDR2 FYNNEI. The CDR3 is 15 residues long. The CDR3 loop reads CASSEFGQGQDTQYF. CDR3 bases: TGTGCCAGCAGTGAATTCGGGCAGGGTCAAGATACGCAGTATTTT.

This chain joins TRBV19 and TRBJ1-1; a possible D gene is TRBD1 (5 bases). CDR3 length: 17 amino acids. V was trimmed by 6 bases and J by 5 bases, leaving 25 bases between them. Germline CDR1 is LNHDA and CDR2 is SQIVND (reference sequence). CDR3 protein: CASRYQTEQASGTEAFF. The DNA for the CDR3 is TGTGCCAGTAGATATCAGACGGAACAGGCTTCAGGAACTGAAGCTTTCTTT. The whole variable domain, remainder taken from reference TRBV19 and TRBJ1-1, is DGGITQSPKYLFRKEGQNVTLSCEQNLNHDAMYWYRQDPGQGLRLIYYSQIVNDFQKGDIAEGYSVSREKKESFPLTVTSAQKNPTAFYLCASRYQTEQASGTEAFFGQGTRLTVV.

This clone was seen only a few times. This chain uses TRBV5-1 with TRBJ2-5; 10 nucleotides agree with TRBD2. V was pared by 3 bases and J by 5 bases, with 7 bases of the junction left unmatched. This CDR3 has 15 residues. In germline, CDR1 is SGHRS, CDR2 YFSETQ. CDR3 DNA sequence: TGCGCCAGCAGCTCCCTAGCGGGAGTAAGGGAGACCCAGTACTTC. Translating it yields CASSSLAGVRETQYF.

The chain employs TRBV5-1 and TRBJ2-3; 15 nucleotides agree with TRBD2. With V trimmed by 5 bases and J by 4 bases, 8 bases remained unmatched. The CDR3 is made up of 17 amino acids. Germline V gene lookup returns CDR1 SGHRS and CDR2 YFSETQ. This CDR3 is CASSSGLAGGFADTQYF. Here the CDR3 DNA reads TGCGCCAGCAGTTCGGGACTAGCGGGAGGTTTTGCAGATACGCAGTATTTT.

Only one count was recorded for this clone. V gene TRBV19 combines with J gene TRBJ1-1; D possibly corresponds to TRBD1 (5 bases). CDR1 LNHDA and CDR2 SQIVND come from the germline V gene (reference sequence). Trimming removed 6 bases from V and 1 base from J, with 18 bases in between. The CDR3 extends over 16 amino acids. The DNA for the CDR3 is TGTGCCAGTAGCTTAGGGGAAGGGTGGAGGAACACTGAAGCTTTCTTT. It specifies CASSLGEGWRNTEAFF.

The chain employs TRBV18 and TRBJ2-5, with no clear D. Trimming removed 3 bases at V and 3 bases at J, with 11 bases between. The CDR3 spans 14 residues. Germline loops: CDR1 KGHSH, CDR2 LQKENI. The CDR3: CASSPALLKETQYF. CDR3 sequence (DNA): TGTGCCAGCTCACCTGCACTATTAAAAGAGACCCAGTACTTC.

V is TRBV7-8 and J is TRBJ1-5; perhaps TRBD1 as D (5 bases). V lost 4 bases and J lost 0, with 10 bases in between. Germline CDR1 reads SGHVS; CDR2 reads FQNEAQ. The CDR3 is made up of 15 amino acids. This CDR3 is CASSSSRVSNQPQHF. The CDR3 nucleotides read TGTGCCAGCAGCTCGAGCAGGGTTAGCAATCAGCCCCAGCATTTT. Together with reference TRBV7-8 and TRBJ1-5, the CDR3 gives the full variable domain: GAGVSQSPRYKVAKRGQDVALRCDPISGHVSLFWYQQALGQGPEFLTYFQNEAQLDKSGLPSDRFFAERPEGSVSTLKIQRTQQEDSAVYLCASSSSRVSNQPQHFGDGTRLSIL.

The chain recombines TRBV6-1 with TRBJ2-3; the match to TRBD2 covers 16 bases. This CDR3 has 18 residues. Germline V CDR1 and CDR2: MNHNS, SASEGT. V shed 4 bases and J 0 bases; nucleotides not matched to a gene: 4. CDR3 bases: TGTGCCAGCAGTGCGGGACTAGCGGGAGGGCCTAGCACAGATACGCAGTATTTT. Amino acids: CASSAGLAGGPSTDTQYF.

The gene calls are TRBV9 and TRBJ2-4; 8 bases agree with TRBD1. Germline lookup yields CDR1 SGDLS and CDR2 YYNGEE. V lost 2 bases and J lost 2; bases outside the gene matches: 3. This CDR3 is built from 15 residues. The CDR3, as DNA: TGTGCCAGCAGCGTGGCAGGGGGCCCCAAAAACATTCAGTACTTC. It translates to CASSVAGGPKNIQYF.

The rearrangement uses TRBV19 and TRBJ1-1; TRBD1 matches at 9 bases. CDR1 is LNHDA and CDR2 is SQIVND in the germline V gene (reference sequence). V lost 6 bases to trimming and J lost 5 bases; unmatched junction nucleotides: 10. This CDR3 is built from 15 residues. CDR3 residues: CASRGQGGPATEAFF. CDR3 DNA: TGTGCCAGTAGGGGACAGGGAGGACCCGCGACTGAAGCTTTCTTT.

CDR3 bases: TGTGCCAGCAGACGGGACAGGTCGCCGGAGTTCTTC. Residues: CASRRDRSPEFF. The J gene is TRBJ2-1, the V gene TRBV2; 8 positions match TRBD1. Germline V CDR1 and CDR2: SNHLY, FYNNEI. J was trimmed by 14 bases and V by 6 bases; bases with no gene match: 9. This CDR3 comprises 12 residues.

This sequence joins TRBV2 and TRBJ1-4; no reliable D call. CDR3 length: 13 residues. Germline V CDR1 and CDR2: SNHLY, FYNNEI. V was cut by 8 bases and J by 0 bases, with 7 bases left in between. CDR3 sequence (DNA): TGTGCCAGCCAGGCCTCAACTAATGAAAAACTGTTTTTT. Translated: CASQASTNEKLFF.

CDR3 DNA sequence: TGTGCCAGCAGCACCTCTGGCGGTTGGTTTGAGACCCAGTACTTC. Its protein is CASSTSGGWFETQYF. The chain links TRBV9 to TRBJ2-5; D uncertain. Germline CDR1 and CDR2: SGDLS and YYNGEE. The CDR3 is made up of 15 amino acids. V gave up 4 bases and J gave up 5 bases, with 18 bases separating them.

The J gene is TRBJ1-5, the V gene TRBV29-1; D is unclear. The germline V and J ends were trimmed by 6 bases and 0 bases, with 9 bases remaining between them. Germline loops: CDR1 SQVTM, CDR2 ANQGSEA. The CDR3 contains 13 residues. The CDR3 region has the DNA TGCAGCGTCCAGCGGGGTAGCAATCAGCCCCAGCATTTT. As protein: CSVQRGSNQPQHF.

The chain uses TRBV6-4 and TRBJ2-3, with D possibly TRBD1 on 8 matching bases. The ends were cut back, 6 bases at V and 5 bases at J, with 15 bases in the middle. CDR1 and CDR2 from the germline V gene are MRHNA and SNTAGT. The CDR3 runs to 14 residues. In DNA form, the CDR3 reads TGTGCCAGCAGCCGGACAGGGAGGGGAGATACGCAGTATTTT. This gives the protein CASSRTGRGDTQYF.

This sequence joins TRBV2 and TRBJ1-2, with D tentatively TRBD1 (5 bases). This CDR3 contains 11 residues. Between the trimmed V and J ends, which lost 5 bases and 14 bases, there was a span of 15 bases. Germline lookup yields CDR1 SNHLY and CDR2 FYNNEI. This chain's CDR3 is CASSMDAGGTF. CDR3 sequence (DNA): TGTGCCAGCAGTATGGACGCCGGGGGTACCTTC.

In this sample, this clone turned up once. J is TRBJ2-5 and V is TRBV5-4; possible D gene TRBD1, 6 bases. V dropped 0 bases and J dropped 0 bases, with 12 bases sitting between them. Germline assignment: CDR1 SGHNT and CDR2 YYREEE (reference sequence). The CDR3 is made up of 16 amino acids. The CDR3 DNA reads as TGTGCCAGCAGCTTGGGGGGGACAAATAACCAAGAGACCCAGTACTTC. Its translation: CASSLGGTNNQETQYF.

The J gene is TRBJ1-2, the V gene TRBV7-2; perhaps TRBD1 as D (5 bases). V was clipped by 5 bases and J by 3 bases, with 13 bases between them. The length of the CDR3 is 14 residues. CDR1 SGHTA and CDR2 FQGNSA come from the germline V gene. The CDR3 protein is CASSPAPGDYGYTF. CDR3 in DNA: TGTGCCAGCAGCCCAGCGCCGGGGGACTATGGCTACACCTTC.

CDR3 DNA: TGTGCCAGCAGTTTTCAGGCTTCCAATCAGCCCCAGCATTTT. It encodes CASSFQASNQPQHF. The chain employs TRBV28 and TRBJ1-5; D ambiguous. The germline gives CDR1 MDHEN, CDR2 SYDVKM. The CDR3 consists of 14 residues. Deletions cut 3 bases from V and 3 bases from J, with 9 bases between. Complete variable domain (other parts from reference TRBV28 and TRBJ1-5): DVKVTQSSRYLVKRTGEKVFLECVQDMDHENMFWYRQDPGLGLRLIYFSYDVKMKEKGDIPEGYSVSREKKERFSLILESASTNQTSMYLCASSFQASNQPQHFGDGTRLSIL.

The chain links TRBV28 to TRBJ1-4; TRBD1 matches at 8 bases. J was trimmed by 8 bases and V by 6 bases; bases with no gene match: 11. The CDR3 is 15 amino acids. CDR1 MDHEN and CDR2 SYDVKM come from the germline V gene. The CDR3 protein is CASSPTGQGWEKLFF. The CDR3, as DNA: TGTGCCAGCAGCCCCACCGGACAGGGCTGGGAAAAACTGTTTTTT.